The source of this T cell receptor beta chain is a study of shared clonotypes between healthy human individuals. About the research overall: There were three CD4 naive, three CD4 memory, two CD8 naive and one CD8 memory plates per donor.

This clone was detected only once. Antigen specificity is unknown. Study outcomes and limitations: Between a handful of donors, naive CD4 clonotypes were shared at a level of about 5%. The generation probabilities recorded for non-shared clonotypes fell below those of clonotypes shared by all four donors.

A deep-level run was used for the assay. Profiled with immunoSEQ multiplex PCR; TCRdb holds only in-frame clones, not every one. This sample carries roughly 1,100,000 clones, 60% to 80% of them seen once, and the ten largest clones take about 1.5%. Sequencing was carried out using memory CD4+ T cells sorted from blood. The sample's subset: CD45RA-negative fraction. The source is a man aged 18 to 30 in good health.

CDR3 residues: CASSARLAGGTDTQYF. CDR3 sequence (DNA): TGCGCCAGCAGCGCCCGACTAGCGGGGGGCACAGATACGCAGTATTTT. The rearrangement links TRBV5-1 to TRBJ2-3; 12 bases match TRBD2. The CDR3 sequence is 16 residues long. The junction had 4 bases not matched to a gene; V was cut back by 4 bases and J by 1 base. The germline CDR1 and CDR2 sequences are SGHRS and YFSETQ.